Listed here are 21 T cell receptor beta chains from one sample, sequenced in a study of cytotoxic CD8 clonotypes in ibrutinib-treated CLL. TCRdb keeps only in-frame clones here, not all; method: immunoSEQ multiplex PCR. The profile shows over 200,000 clones, 75% to 80% of them singletons. Sequenced material: PBMCs, taken after 12 months of ibrutinib treatment. These receptors were collected from a human donor with chronic lymphocytic leukemia.

The chain joins TRBV7-9 to TRBJ1-3, with a tentative D call TRBD1 (5 bases). Trimming cost V 0 bases and J 2 bases, with 5 bases left between them. The CDR3 has 14 residues. Per the germline V gene, CDR1 is SEHNR and CDR2 is FQNEAQ (reference sequence). CDR3 region: CASSLAGAGNTIYF. The CDR3 DNA reads as TGTGCCAGCAGCTTAGCAGGGGCTGGAAACACCATATATTTT.

V gene TRBV29-1 combines with J gene TRBJ1-2; 9 nucleotides align to TRBD1. The CDR3 has 13 amino acids. V shed 6 bases and J 3 bases; nucleotides not matched to a gene: 5. The germline V gene has CDR1 SQVTM and CDR2 ANQGSEA. In DNA form, the CDR3 reads TGCAGCGTCCGGGACAGGGTAGACTATGGCTACACCTTC. Translation: CSVRDRVDYGYTF.

The chain recombines TRBV27 with TRBJ2-3, with D maybe TRBD1 (6 bases). CDR1 and CDR2 (germline): MNHEY, SMNVEV (reference sequence). The germline V and J ends were trimmed by 0 bases and 4 bases, with 14 bases remaining between them. This CDR3 has 16 amino acids. The chain's CDR3 is CASSLSTGPWSDTQYF. In nucleotides, the CDR3 is TGTGCCAGCAGTTTATCGACAGGTCCTTGGTCAGATACGCAGTATTTT.

This clone was seen just once. This chain connects TRBV5-4 to TRBJ2-7; the D is unclear. V gave up 4 bases and J gave up 4 bases, with 9 bases separating them. Germline V lookup: CDR1 SGHNT, CDR2 YYREEE (reference sequence). The CDR3 contains 12 residues. Written as DNA, the CDR3 is TGTGCCAGCAGCGATACACATTACGAGCAGTACTTC. Translation gives CASSDTHYEQYF.

CDR3 nucleotides: TGTGCCAGCAGCTTAGGACAGGGTGGCTACGAGCAGTACTTC. Translation gives CASSLGQGGYEQYF. V gene TRBV7-3 combines with J gene TRBJ2-7, with 8 bases identical to TRBD1. The V gene's germline CDR1 is SGHTA and CDR2 FQGTGA. J was trimmed by 3 bases and V by 2 bases; bases with no gene match: 3. This CDR3 is 14 amino acids long. Filled out from reference TRBV7-3 and TRBJ2-7, the complete variable domain reads GAGVSQTPSNKVTEKGKYVELRCDPISGHTALYWYRQSLGQGPEFLIYFQGTGAADDSGLPNDRFFAVRPEGSVSTLKIQRTERGDSAVYLCASSLGQGGYEQYFGPGTRLTVT.

This chain joins TRBV18 and TRBJ1-1; TRBD1 is a possible D gene (5 bases). V was cut by 4 bases and J by 5 bases, with 8 bases left in between. The germline CDR1 and CDR2 sequences are KGHSH and LQKENI. The CDR3 has 12 amino acids. CDR3 DNA sequence: TGTGCCAGCTCACGGGGGGATACTGAAGCTTTCTTT. Residues: CASSRGDTEAFF.

V gene TRBV27 combines with J gene TRBJ1-1; perhaps TRBD1 as D (6 bases). Germline CDR1 is MNHEY and CDR2 is SMNVEV (reference sequence). V gave up 8 bases and J gave up 10 bases, with 20 bases separating them. CDR3 length: 13 amino acids. The CDR3 nucleotides read TGTGCCAGCCAATCCTCCCAGGGGCAGCGAGCTTTCTTT. Its protein product is CASQSSQGQRAFF.

V usage is TRBV30 and J usage is TRBJ2-7, with 7 bases matching TRBD1. The CDR3 runs to 13 residues. CDR1 is GTSNPN, CDR2 SVGIG, per germline (reference sequence). The V segment lost 0 bases and the J segment 6 bases; nucleotides outside the gene matches: 5. The CDR3: CAWSVGRGTEQYF. CDR3 bases: TGTGCCTGGAGTGTAGGCAGGGGGACCGAGCAGTACTTC. The whole variable domain, remainder taken from reference TRBV30 and TRBJ2-7, is SQTIHQWPATLVQPVGSPLSLECTVEGTSNPNLYWYRQAAGRGLQLLFYSVGIGQISSEVPQNLSASRPQDRQFILSSKKLLLSDSGFYLCAWSVGRGTEQYFGPGTRLTVT.

This clone was seen once. The chain couples TRBV2 to TRBJ2-7, with 9 bases lining up with TRBD2. Germline values: CDR1 SNHLY, CDR2 FYNNEI. The CDR3 has 14 residues. After removal of 3 bases from V and 7 bases from J, the junction contained 7 bases not matched to a gene. Here the CDR3 reads CASSEREGRGEQYF. For the CDR3, the DNA is TGTGCCAGCAGTGAGCGGGAGGGCCGAGGAGAGCAGTACTTC.

In its sample, this clone was seen once. The J gene is TRBJ1-2, the V gene TRBV27, with 9 bases that match TRBD1. This CDR3 contains 13 residues. With V trimmed by 7 bases and J by 3 bases, 3 bases remained unmatched. Germline values: CDR1 MNHEY, CDR2 SMNVEV (reference sequence). The CDR3 here is CASKQGAHYGYTF. The CDR3 DNA follows: TGTGCCAGCAAACAGGGGGCACACTATGGCTACACCTTC.

The chain carries TRBV29-1 and TRBJ1-2; D remains ambiguous. In germline, CDR1 is SQVTM, CDR2 ANQGSEA. V lost 4 bases to trimming and J lost 8 bases, with 17 bases between them. CDR3 length equals 13 residues. CDR3 DNA sequence: TGCAGCGTTGCCACAACCAACGCGGGAGGCTACACCTTC. It specifies CSVATTNAGGYTF.

The V call is TRBV28, the J call TRBJ1-5, with no clear D. Germline lookup yields CDR1 MDHEN and CDR2 SYDVKM. The germline V and J ends were trimmed by 5 bases and 0 bases, with 11 bases remaining between them. The CDR3 sequence is 15 residues long. The CDR3 DNA reads as TGTGCCAGCAGTCCTTCGAAGTATAGCAATCAGCCCCAGCATTTT. Residues: CASSPSKYSNQPQHF.

The chain has TRBV2 and TRBJ1-1; D gene uncertain. Germline-derived CDR1 and CDR2 are SNHLY and FYNNEI. Deletions cut 2 bases from V and 1 base from J, with 5 bases between. The CDR3 length is 13 residues. CDR3 DNA: TGTGCCAGCAGTGAATGGGGGAACACTGAAGCTTTCTTT. Protein sequence: CASSEWGNTEAFF.

The rearrangement joins TRBV7-8 to TRBJ1-4; D remains ambiguous. V lost 2 bases to trimming and J lost 0 bases, with 7 bases between them. The CDR3 spans 15 residues. Germline V gene sequence: CDR1 SGHVS, CDR2 FQNEAQ. The CDR3 region is CASSLRATTNEKLFF. The CDR3 DNA sequence: TGTGCCAGCAGCTTACGAGCCACAACTAATGAAAAACTGTTTTTT.

The V gene is TRBV7-2, the J gene TRBJ2-7, with D maybe TRBD2 (5 bases). Trimming stripped 3 bases from V and 2 bases from J, with 8 bases between. The germline gives CDR1 SGHTA, CDR2 FQGNSA. CDR3 length: 13 amino acids. CDR3 amino acids: CASSFSDTYEQYF. For the CDR3, the DNA is TGTGCCAGCAGCTTTAGCGATACCTACGAGCAGTACTTC.

This clone has a handful of counts. The chain links TRBV7-3 to TRBJ2-3, with D hard to call. CDR1 and CDR2 from the germline V gene are SGHTA and FQGTGA. The CDR3 length is 13 residues. The V and J ends lost 5 bases and 0 bases respectively, with 6 bases between them. CDR3 in amino acids: CASSGKSTDTQYF. The CDR3 coding sequence is TGTGCCAGCAGCGGTAAGAGCACAGATACGCAGTATTTT.

The chain combines TRBV2 with TRBJ1-3; 7 bases match TRBD1. CDR1 is SNHLY, CDR2 FYNNEI, per germline. The CDR3 is 15 residues long. The V and J ends lost 3 bases and 4 bases, in that order; junction bases with no gene match: 6. The CDR3 sequence: CASSETGQSGNTIYF. CDR3 sequence (DNA): TGTGCCAGCAGTGAGACAGGGCAATCCGGAAACACCATATATTTT. Full variable domain (remainder filled in from reference TRBV2 and TRBJ1-3): EPEVTQTPSHQVTQMGQEVILRCVPISNHLYFYWYRQILGQKVEFLVSFYNNEISEKSEIFDDQFSVERPDGSNFTLKIRSTKLEDSAMYFCASSETGQSGNTIYFGEGSWLTVV.

This sequence joins TRBV7-6 and TRBJ2-7, with D maybe TRBD2 (5 bases). The CDR3 consists of 14 residues. Germline V gene sequence: CDR1 SGHVS, CDR2 FNYEAQ. The V end lost 4 bases, the J end lost 5 bases, and 15 bases lay between the germline ends. The CDR3 DNA is TGTGCCAGCAGCTCCCCCGGGGAGTCCAACGAGCAGTACTTC. It translates to CASSSPGESNEQYF.

The chain is built from TRBV6-6 and TRBJ2-1; 8 bases match TRBD1. CDR1 and CDR2 from the germline V gene are MNHNY and SVGAGI (reference sequence). This CDR3 region has 14 residues. With 4 bases clipped from V and 4 bases from J, the junction kept 3 bases outside the gene matches. CDR3 sequence reads: CASSSQGAYNEQFF. In DNA form, the CDR3 reads TGTGCCAGCAGTTCCCAGGGGGCTTACAATGAGCAGTTCTTC.

The chain carries TRBV6-5 and TRBJ2-7; D is uncertain. Trimming took 0 bases from V and 0 from J, leaving 6 bases between them. This CDR3 region has 14 residues. Germline values: CDR1 MNHEY, CDR2 SVGAGI. CDR3 sequence (DNA): TGTGCCAGCAGTTACTCCTACAGCTCCTACGAGCAGTACTTC. Translated: CASSYSYSSYEQYF.

The chain carries TRBV7-9 and TRBJ1-1; D remains ambiguous. The germline V and J ends were trimmed by 3 bases and 8 bases, with 13 bases remaining between them. Germline CDR1 is SEHNR and CDR2 is FQNEAQ (reference sequence). The CDR3 contains 13 residues. This CDR3 is CASSFTTLSEAFF. The CDR3 nucleotides read TGTGCCAGCAGCTTCACTACTCTCTCGGAAGCTTTCTTT.